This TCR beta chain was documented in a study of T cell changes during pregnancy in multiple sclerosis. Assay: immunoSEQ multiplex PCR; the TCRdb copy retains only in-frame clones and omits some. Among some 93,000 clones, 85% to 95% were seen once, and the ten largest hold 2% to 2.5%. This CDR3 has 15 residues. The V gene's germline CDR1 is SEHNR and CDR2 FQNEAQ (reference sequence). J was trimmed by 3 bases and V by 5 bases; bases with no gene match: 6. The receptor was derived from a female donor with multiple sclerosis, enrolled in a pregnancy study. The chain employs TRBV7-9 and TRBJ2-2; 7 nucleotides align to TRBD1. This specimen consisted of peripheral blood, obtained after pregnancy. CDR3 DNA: TGTGCCAGCAGCACCAACAGGGGCGACACCGGGGAGCTGTTTTTT. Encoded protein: CASSTNRGDTGELFF.